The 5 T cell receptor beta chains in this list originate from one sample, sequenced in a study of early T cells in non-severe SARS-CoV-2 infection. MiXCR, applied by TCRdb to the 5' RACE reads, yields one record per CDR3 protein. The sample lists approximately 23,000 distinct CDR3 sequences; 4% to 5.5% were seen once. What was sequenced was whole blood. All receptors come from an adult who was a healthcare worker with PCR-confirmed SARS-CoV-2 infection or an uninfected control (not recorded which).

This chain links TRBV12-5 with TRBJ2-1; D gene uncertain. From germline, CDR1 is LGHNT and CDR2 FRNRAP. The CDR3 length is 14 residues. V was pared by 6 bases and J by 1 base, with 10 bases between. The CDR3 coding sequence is TGTGCTAGTGGATTCTCCGGTTCCTACAATGAGCAGTTCTTC. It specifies CASGFSGSYNEQFF.

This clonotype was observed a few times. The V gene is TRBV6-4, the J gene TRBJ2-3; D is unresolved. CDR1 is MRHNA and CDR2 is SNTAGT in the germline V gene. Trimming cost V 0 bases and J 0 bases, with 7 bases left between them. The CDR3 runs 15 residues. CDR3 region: CASSDSVGSTDTQYF. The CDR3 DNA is TGTGCCAGCAGTGACTCAGTAGGCAGCACAGATACGCAGTATTTT.

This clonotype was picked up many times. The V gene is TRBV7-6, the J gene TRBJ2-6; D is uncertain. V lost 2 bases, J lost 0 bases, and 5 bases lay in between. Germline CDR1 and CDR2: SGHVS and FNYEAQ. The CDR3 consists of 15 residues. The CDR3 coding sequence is TGTGCCAGCAGCTTATTCAGCTCTGGGGCCAACGTCCTGACTTTC. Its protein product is CASSLFSSGANVLTF.

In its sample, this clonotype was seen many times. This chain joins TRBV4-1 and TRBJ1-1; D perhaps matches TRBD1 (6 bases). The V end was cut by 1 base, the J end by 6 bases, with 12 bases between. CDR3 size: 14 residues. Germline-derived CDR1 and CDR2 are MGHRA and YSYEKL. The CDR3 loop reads CASSQGLRGPEAFF. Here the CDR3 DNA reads TGCGCCAGCAGCCAAGGCCTCCGGGGGCCTGAAGCTTTCTTT.

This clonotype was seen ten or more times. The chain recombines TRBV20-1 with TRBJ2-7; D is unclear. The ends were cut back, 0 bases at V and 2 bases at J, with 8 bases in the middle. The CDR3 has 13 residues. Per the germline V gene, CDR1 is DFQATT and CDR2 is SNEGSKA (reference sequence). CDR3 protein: CSARDEATYEQYF. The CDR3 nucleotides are TGCAGTGCTAGAGATGAGGCTACCTACGAGCAGTACTTC.